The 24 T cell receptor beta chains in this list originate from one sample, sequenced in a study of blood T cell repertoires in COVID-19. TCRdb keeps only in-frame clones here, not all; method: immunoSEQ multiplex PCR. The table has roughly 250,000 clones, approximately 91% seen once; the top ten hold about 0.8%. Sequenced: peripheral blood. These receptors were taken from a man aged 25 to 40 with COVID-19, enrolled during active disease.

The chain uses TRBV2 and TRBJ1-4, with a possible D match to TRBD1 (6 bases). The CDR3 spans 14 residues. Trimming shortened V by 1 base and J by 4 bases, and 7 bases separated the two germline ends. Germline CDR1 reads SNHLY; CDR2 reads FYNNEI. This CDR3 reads CASSEGTVNEKLFF. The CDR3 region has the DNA TGTGCCAGCAGTGAAGGGACAGTTAATGAAAAACTGTTTTTT.

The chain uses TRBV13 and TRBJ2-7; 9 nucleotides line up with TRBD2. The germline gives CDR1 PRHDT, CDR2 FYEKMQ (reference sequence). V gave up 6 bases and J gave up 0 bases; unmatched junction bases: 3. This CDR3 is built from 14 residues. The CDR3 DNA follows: TGTGCCAGCAGGCTAGCGGGGAGCTCCTACGAGCAGTACTTC. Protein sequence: CASRLAGSSYEQYF.

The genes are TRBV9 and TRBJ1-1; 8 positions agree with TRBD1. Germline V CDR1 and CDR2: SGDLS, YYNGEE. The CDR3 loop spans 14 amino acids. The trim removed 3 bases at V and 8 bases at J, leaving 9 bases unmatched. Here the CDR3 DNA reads TGTGCCAGCAGCGCAATTGGACAGGGTACGGAAGCTTTCTTT. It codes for CASSAIGQGTEAFF.

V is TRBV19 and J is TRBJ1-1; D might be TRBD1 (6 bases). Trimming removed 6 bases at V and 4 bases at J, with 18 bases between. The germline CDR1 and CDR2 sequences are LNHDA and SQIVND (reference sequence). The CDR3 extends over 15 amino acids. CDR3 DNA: TGTGCCAGTAGCCTCTCACAGGGATTAAGCACTGAAGCTTTCTTT. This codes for CASSLSQGLSTEAFF.

The CDR3 DNA sequence: TGTGCCAGCAGCTTATCGGGGGTCGCCGGGGAGCTGTTTTTT. This translates into CASSLSGVAGELFF. The rearrangement joins TRBV11-3 to TRBJ2-2; possible D gene TRBD2, 6 bases. CDR3 length equals 14 residues. Germline V gene sequence: CDR1 SGHNT, CDR2 YENEEA. Deletions cut 2 bases from V and 6 bases from J, with 10 bases between.

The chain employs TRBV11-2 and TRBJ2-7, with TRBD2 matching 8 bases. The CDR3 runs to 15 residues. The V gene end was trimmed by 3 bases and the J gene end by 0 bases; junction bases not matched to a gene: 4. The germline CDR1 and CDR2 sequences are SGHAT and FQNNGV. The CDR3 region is CASSFGGGLSYEQYF. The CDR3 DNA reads TGTGCCAGCAGCTTTGGCGGGGGGCTCTCCTACGAGCAGTACTTC. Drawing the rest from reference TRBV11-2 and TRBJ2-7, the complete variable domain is EAGVAQSPRYKIIEKRQSVAFWCNPISGHATLYWYQQILGQGPKLLIQFQNNGVVDDSQLPKDRFSAERLKGVDSTLKIQPAKLEDSAVYLCASSFGGGLSYEQYFGPGTRLTVT.

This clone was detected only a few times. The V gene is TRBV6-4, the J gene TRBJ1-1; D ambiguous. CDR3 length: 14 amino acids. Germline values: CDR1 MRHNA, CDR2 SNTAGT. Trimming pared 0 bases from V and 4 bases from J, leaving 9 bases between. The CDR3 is CASSDSSRGTEAFF. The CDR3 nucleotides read TGTGCCAGCAGTGACTCGAGTCGGGGCACTGAAGCTTTCTTT.

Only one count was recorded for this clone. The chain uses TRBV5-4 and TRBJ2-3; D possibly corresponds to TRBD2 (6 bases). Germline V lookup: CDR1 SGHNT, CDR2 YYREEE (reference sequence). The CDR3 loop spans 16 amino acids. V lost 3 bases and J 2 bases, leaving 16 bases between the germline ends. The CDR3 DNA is TGTGCCAGCAGCTACCGGGGCGCTAGCGTCACAGATACGCAGTATTTT. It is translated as CASSYRGASVTDTQYF.

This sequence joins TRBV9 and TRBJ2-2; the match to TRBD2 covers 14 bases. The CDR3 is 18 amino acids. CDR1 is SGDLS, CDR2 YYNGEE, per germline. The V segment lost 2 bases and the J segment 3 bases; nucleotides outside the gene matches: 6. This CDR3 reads CASSVTGLAGVYTGELFF. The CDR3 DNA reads TGTGCCAGCAGCGTCACGGGACTAGCGGGGGTTTACACCGGGGAGCTGTTTTTT.

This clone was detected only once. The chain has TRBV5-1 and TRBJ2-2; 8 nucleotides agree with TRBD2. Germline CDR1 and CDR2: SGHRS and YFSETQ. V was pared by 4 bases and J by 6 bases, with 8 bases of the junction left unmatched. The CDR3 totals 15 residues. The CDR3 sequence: CASSLSPGGSGELFF. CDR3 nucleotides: TGCGCCAGCAGCCTCTCTCCGGGGGGGTCCGGGGAGCTGTTTTTT.

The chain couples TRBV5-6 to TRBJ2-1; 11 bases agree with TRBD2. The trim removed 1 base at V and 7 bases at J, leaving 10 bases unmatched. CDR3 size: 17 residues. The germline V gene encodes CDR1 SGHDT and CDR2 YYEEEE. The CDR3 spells CASSLPTKTSGANEQFF. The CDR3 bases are TGTGCCAGCAGCTTGCCAACAAAGACTAGCGGGGCGAATGAGCAGTTCTTC.

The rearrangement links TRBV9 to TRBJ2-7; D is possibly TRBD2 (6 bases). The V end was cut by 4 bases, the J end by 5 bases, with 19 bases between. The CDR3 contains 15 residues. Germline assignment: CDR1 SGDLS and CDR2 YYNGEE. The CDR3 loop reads CASSRAGSQPNEQYF. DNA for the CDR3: TGTGCCAGCAGCCGAGCCGGGAGCCAGCCGAACGAGCAGTACTTC.

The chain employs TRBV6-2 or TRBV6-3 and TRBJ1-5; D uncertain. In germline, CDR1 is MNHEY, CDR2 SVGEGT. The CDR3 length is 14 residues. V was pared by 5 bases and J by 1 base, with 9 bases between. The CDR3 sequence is CASSPTVSNQPQHF. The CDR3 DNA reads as TGTGCCAGCAGTCCAACGGTCAGCAATCAGCCCCAGCATTTT.

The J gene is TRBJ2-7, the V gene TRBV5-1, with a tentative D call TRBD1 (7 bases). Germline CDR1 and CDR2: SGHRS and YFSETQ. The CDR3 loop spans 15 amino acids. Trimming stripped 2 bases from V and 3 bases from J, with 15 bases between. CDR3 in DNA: TGCGCCAGCAGCTTACAGGGGTCGGGGGTCTACGAGCAGTACTTC. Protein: CASSLQGSGVYEQYF.

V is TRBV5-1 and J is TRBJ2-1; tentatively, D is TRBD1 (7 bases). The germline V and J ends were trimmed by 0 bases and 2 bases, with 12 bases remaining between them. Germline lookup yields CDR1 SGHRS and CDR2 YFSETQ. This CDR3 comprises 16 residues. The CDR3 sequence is CASSLVGGGTYNEQFF. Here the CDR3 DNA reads TGCGCCAGCAGCTTGGTTGGAGGGGGCACCTACAATGAGCAGTTCTTC.

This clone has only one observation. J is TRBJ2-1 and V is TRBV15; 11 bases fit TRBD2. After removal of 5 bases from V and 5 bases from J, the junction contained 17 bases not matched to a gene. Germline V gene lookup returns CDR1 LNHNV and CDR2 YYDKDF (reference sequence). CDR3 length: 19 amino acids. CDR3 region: CATSVWGSLAGESDNEQFF. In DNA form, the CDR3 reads TGTGCCACCAGCGTATGGGGATCACTAGCGGGGGAGTCAGACAATGAGCAGTTCTTC.

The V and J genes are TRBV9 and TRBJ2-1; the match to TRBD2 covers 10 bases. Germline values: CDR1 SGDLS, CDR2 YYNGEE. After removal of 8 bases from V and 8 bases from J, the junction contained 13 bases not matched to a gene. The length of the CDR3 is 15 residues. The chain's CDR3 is CASTLGSGGEDEQFF. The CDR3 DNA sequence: TGTGCCAGTACGCTTGGGAGCGGGGGGGAAGATGAGCAGTTCTTC.

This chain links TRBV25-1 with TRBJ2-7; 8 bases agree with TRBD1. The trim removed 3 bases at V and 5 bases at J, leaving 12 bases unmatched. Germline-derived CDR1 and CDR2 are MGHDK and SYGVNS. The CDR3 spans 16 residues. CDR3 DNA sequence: TGTGCCAGCAGTGACGCCACCGGACAGGGCGTTGACGAGCAGTACTTC. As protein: CASSDATGQGVDEQYF.

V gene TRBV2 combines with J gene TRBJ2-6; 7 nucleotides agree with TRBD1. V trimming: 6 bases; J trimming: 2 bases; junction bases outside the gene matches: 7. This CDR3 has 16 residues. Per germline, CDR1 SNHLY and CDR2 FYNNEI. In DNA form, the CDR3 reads TGTGCCAGCAGCGAACAGGGGAAGGCTGGGGCCAACGTCCTGACTTTC. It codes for CASSEQGKAGANVLTF. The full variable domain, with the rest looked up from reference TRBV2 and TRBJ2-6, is EPEVTQTPSHQVTQMGQEVILRCVPISNHLYFYWYRQILGQKVEFLVSFYNNEISEKSEIFDDQFSVERPDGSNFTLKIRSTKLEDSAMYFCASSEQGKAGANVLTFGAGSRLTVL.

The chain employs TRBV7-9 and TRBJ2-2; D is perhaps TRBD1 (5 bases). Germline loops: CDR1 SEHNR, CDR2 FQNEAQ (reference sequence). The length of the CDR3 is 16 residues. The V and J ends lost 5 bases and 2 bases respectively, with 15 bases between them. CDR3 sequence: CASSTPWGTNTGELFF. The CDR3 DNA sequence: TGTGCCAGCAGCACCCCTTGGGGCACAAACACCGGGGAGCTGTTTTTT.

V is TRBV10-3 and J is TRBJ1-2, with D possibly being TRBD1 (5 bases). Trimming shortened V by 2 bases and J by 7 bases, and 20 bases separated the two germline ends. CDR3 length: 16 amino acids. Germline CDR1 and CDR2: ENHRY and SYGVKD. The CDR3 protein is CAISEPMETGGPGYTF. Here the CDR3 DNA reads TGTGCCATCAGTGAGCCGATGGAGACGGGGGGTCCTGGCTACACCTTC.

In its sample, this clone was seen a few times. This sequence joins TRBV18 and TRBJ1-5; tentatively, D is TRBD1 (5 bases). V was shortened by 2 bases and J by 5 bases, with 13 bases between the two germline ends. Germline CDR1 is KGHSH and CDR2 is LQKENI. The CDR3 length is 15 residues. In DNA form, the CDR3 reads TGTGCCAGCTCACCAATGGGGACTAAGGATCAGCCCCAGCATTTT. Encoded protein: CASSPMGTKDQPQHF. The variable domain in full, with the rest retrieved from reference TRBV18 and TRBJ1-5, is NAGVMQNPRHLVRRRGQEARLRCSPMKGHSHVYWYRQLPEEGLKFMVYLQKENIIDESGMPKERFSAEFPKEGPSILRIQQVVRGDSAAYFCASSPMGTKDQPQHFGDGTRLSIL.

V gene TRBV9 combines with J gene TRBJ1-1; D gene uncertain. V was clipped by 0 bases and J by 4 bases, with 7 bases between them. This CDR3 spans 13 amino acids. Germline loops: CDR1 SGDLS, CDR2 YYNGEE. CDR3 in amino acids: CASSVGGPTEAFF. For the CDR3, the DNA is TGTGCCAGCAGCGTAGGAGGGCCCACTGAAGCTTTCTTT.

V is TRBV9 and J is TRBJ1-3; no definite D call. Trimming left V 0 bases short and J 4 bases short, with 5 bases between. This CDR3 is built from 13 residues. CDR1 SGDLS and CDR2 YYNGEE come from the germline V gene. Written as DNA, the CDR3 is TGTGCCAGCAGCGTAGCTACGGGAAACACCATATATTTT. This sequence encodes CASSVATGNTIYF.